This TCR beta chain emerged from a study of radiation and T cells in renal cell carcinoma. Study findings and constraints: From baseline, blood top tumor clonotypes peaked at 2 weeks post-radiation.

Trimming left V 7 bases short and J 4 bases short, with 16 bases between. This CDR3 has 14 amino acids. Germline V lookup: CDR1 MNHNY, CDR2 SVGAGI (reference sequence). This clone has only one observation. Its antigen is unidentified. Measured with immunoSEQ multiplex PCR; TCRdb has only the in-frame clones, and not every one. This sample yields over 90,000 clones, of which roughly 82% are seen a single time; approximately 7.8% belongs to the top ten. As to time point: blood 4 weeks post-SBRT, at nephrectomy. Noted treatment: 15 Gy SBRT to primary tumor, nephrectomy 4 weeks later. Nephrectomy followed 15 Gy stereotactic body radiation by 4 weeks. Serial blood draws occurred at baseline and 2 and 4 weeks post-SBRT. The patient's renal cell carcinoma had clear cell pathology.

This chain links TRBV6-6 with TRBJ1-1, with TRBD1 as a possible D gene (6 bases). The receptor's source is a man aged 55 to 70 with renal cell carcinoma. Material: blood, obtained from a patient whose treatment included radiotherapy and nephrectomy. CDR3 DNA sequence: TGTGCCAGCACCTCCGGGACACCAGTCACTGAAGCTTTCTTT. Translated, it gives CASTSGTPVTEAFF.